This entry describes one T cell receptor beta chain. The sample originates from a study of spatial heterogeneity in lung cancer. About the research overall: More beta-chain than alpha-chain sequences were consistently detected.

In the library, each TCR cDNA molecule bore its own unique molecular identifier. A single record per CDR3 protein comes from TCRdb applying MiXCR to the 5' RACE reads. The data show some 40,000 distinct CDR3 sequences, with approximately 5.2% seen just once and around 25% held by the top ten. CDR3 length equals 14 residues. The ends were cut back, 5 bases at V and 1 base at J, with 9 bases in the middle. CDR1 and CDR2 (germline): KGHSH, LQKENI. Time point specified: sample taken at primary tumor resection. The input material, whole RNA from tumor, nontumor lung or frozen PBMC, was sequenced unsorted. Donation came from roughly 72 patients with untreated early-stage non-small cell lung cancer.

The chain has TRBV18 and TRBJ1-3, with D possibly matching TRBD1 (5 bases). Sequences were derived from PBMCs, sampled at surgery. The receptor comes from a female donor with early-stage non-small cell lung cancer. The CDR3 nucleotides read TGTGCCAGCTCATCCCAGGGATCTGGAAACACCATATATTTT. Translating gives CASSSQGSGNTIYF.